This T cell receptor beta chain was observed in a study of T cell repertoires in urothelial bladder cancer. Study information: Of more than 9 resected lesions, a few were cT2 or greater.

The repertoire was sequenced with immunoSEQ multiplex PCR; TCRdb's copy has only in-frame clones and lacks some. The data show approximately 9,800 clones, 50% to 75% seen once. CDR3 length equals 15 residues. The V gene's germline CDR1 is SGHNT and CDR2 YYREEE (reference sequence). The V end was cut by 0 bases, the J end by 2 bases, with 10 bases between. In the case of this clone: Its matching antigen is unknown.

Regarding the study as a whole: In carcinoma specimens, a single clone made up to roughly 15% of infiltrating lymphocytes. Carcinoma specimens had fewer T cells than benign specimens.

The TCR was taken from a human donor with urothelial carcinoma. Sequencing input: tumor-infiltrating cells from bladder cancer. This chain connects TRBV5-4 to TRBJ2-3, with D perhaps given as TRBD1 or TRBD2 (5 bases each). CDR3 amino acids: CASSLVGTVTDTQYF. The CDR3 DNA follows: TGTGCCAGCAGCTTGGTGGGGACGGTCACAGATACGCAGTATTTT.